The following is a T cell receptor (beta chain) sequence with its context. Its target is not known. Measured with immunoSEQ multiplex PCR; TCRdb has only the in-frame clones, and not every one. Of about 120,000 clones in the sample, under 90% were seen once. The source of the sample is a study of T cell responses to AZD1222 COVID-19 vaccine. The overall study: Pooling of second doses given at about 4 or about 12 weeks was done. Findings of the study overall: Only a handful of AZD1222 recipients, roughly six in all, had baseline seropositivity.

The germline V gene encodes CDR1 SNHLY and CDR2 FYNNEI. The CDR3 consists of 14 residues. V shed 8 bases and J shed 3 bases, with 14 bases lying between them. The rearrangement links TRBV2 to TRBJ2-1; tentative D call: TRBD2 (6 bases). The receptor comes from an adult in good health. This material consisted of peripheral blood, taken on day 0 of AZD1222 vaccination. Written as DNA, the CDR3 is TGTGCCAGCGGGTCCTTGGGGGGCTACAATGAGCAGTTCTTC. Residues: CASGSLGGYNEQFF. Full variable domain (remainder filled in from reference TRBV2 and TRBJ2-1): EPEVTQTPSHQVTQMGQEVILRCVPISNHLYFYWYRQILGQKVEFLVSFYNNEISEKSEIFDDQFSVERPDGSNFTLKIRSTKLEDSAMYFCASGSLGGYNEQFFGPGTRLTVL.